A selection of T cell receptor beta chains follows, all from one sample in a study of blood T cell repertoires in COVID-19. Some clones are missing from TCRdb's copy, which holds only in-frame ones; the method was immunoSEQ multiplex PCR. The sample includes 30,000 to 40,000 clones, about 85% of them seen just once. The sequenced sample consisted of peripheral blood. These receptors were obtained from a human donor in a cohort sampled during active COVID-19. The CDR3 runs from the conserved cysteine through the conserved F or W. Each record gives: D gene, J gene, CDR3 length, V gene, clone size, CDR3 protein, CDR3 DNA. The D gene is left open where the match is weak. Only some rows state a clone size, as once, few, many or a class for expanded clones.

d_gene: TRBD2; j_gene: TRBJ2-5; len: 14; v_gene: TRBV5-1; abundance: NA; CDR3aa: CASSSSGGKETQYF; CDR3nt: TGCGCCAGCAGCTCGAGCGGGGGCAAAGAGACCCAGTACTTC
d_gene: TRBD2; j_gene: TRBJ2-2; len: 19; v_gene: TRBV3-1/TRBV3-2; abundance: once; CDR3aa: CASSQVILAGGPNTGELFF; CDR3nt: TGTGCCAGCAGCCAAGTGATACTAGCGGGGGGACCGAACACCGGGGAGCTGTTTTTT
d_gene: NA; j_gene: TRBJ2-3; len: 14; v_gene: TRBV7-3; abundance: NA; CDR3aa: CASSFTGWTDTQYF; CDR3nt: TGTGCCAGCAGCTTCACAGGTTGGACAGATACGCAGTATTTT
d_gene: TRBD2; j_gene: TRBJ2-7; len: 15; v_gene: TRBV5-1; abundance: NA; CDR3aa: CASSFISGGNYEQYF; CDR3nt: TGCGCCAGCAGCTTTATTAGCGGGGGGAACTACGAGCAGTACTTC
d_gene: TRBD2; j_gene: TRBJ2-3; len: 15; v_gene: TRBV5-1; abundance: NA; CDR3aa: CASSWSGGAADTQYF; CDR3nt: TGCGCCAGCAGTTGGAGCGGGGGGGCCGCAGATACGCAGTATTTT
d_gene: TRBD1; j_gene: TRBJ1-1; len: 13; v_gene: TRBV5-4; abundance: NA; CDR3aa: CASSLWDRPSFFF; CDR3nt: TGTGCCAGCAGCTTGTGGGACAGACCCTCCTTCTTCTTT
d_gene: NA; j_gene: TRBJ2-5; len: 16; v_gene: TRBV6-6; abundance: NA; CDR3aa: CASSPVAAGNQETQYF; CDR3nt: TGTGCCAGCAGTCCCGTGGCAGCGGGTAATCAAGAGACCCAGTACTTC
d_gene: NA; j_gene: TRBJ2-5; len: 13; v_gene: TRBV6-6; abundance: NA; CDR3aa: CATFQGRGETQYF; CDR3nt: TGTGCCACCTTCCAGGGGCGGGGGGAGACCCAGTACTTC
d_gene: TRBD1; j_gene: TRBJ2-1; len: 14; v_gene: TRBV2; abundance: NA; CDR3aa: CASRPGQGNNEQFF; CDR3nt: TGTGCCAGCAGGCCCGGACAGGGGAACAATGAGCAGTTCTTC
d_gene: TRBD2; j_gene: TRBJ2-2; len: 15; v_gene: TRBV5-1; abundance: few; CDR3aa: CASRGTTTNTGELFF; CDR3nt: TGCGCCAGCAGGGGGACTACCACGAACACCGGGGAGCTGTTTTTT
d_gene: TRBD1; j_gene: TRBJ1-1; len: 14; v_gene: TRBV10-3; abundance: NA; CDR3aa: CAISARQGATEAFF; CDR3nt: TGTGCCATCAGTGCAAGGCAGGGGGCTACTGAAGCTTTCTTT
d_gene: NA; j_gene: TRBJ2-3; len: 14; v_gene: TRBV5-5; abundance: NA; CDR3aa: CASSWGPGRDTQYF; CDR3nt: TGTGCCAGCAGCTGGGGCCCTGGGCGGGATACGCAGTATTTT
d_gene: TRBD2; j_gene: TRBJ2-1; len: 12; v_gene: TRBV2; abundance: once; CDR3aa: CASSALSGLAFF; CDR3nt: TGTGCCAGCAGTGCGCTTTCCGGACTAGCTTTCTTC
d_gene: TRBD1; j_gene: TRBJ1-2; len: 15; v_gene: TRBV5-1; abundance: NA; CDR3aa: CASSLGQGANYGYTF; CDR3nt: TGCGCCAGCAGCCTAGGGCAGGGGGCGAACTATGGCTACACCTTC
d_gene: TRBD1; j_gene: TRBJ1-2; len: 14; v_gene: TRBV19; abundance: once; CDR3aa: CASSTDRANYGYTF; CDR3nt: TGTGCCAGTAGTACGGACAGGGCTAACTATGGCTACACCTTC
d_gene: TRBD2; j_gene: TRBJ2-1; len: 17; v_gene: TRBV19; abundance: NA; CDR3aa: CASSISLGLGAYNEQFF; CDR3nt: TGTGCCAGTAGTATAAGTCTGGGACTAGGAGCCTACAATGAGCAGTTCTTC
d_gene: TRBD2; j_gene: TRBJ2-3; len: 15; v_gene: TRBV7-9; abundance: once; CDR3aa: CASSQVAGRTDTQYF; CDR3nt: TGTGCCAGCAGCCAAGTAGCGGGGCGCACAGATACGCAGTATTTT
d_gene: NA; j_gene: TRBJ2-7; len: 11; v_gene: TRBV11-2; abundance: few; CDR3aa: CASREVREQYF; CDR3nt: TGTGCCAGCAGGGAGGTACGCGAGCAGTACTTC
d_gene: NA; j_gene: TRBJ1-3; len: 18; v_gene: TRBV5-1; abundance: NA; CDR3aa: CASSFFGGTLPAGNTIYF; CDR3nt: TGCGCCAGCAGCTTCTTCGGCGGGACTCTACCCGCTGGAAACACCATATATTTT
d_gene: NA; j_gene: TRBJ1-4; len: 14; v_gene: TRBV29-1; abundance: NA; CDR3aa: CSVEVGGGSEKLFF; CDR3nt: TGCAGCGTTGAAGTGGGTGGAGGTAGTGAAAAACTGTTTTTT
d_gene: TRBD2; j_gene: TRBJ2-3; len: 17; v_gene: TRBV7-9; abundance: NA; CDR3aa: CASSSSLTSGVTDTQYF; CDR3nt: TGTGCCAGCAGCTCCTCTCTGACTAGCGGGGTCACAGATACGCAGTATTTT
d_gene: TRBD1; j_gene: TRBJ1-1; len: 15; v_gene: TRBV9; abundance: once; CDR3aa: CASSTDMDRGTEAFF; CDR3nt: TGTGCCAGCAGCACCGACATGGACAGGGGCACTGAAGCTTTCTTT
d_gene: NA; j_gene: TRBJ1-1; len: 16; v_gene: TRBV7-9; abundance: NA; CDR3aa: CASSFTSGAGVTEAFF; CDR3nt: TGTGCCAGCAGCTTCACGTCAGGGGCCGGTGTTACTGAAGCTTTCTTT
d_gene: NA; j_gene: TRBJ1-4; len: 13; v_gene: TRBV6-6; abundance: NA; CDR3aa: CASRQSTNEKLFF; CDR3nt: TGTGCCAGCCGACAGTCAACTAATGAAAAACTGTTTTTT
d_gene: NA; j_gene: TRBJ2-3; len: 13; v_gene: TRBV2; abundance: NA; CDR3aa: CASRITYTDTQYF; CDR3nt: TGTGCCAGCAGAATAACTTACACAGATACGCAGTATTTT
d_gene: TRBD1; j_gene: TRBJ1-1; len: 15; v_gene: TRBV11-2; abundance: NA; CDR3aa: CASSLDNRGSTEAFF; CDR3nt: TGTGCCAGCAGCTTAGATAACAGGGGGAGCACTGAAGCTTTCTTT
d_gene: TRBD1; j_gene: TRBJ2-6; len: 18; v_gene: TRBV6-6; abundance: NA; CDR3aa: CASSPMRTGASGANVLTF; CDR3nt: TGTGCCAGCAGTCCCATGAGGACAGGGGCAAGCGGGGCCAACGTCCTGACTTTC
d_gene: TRBD2; j_gene: TRBJ2-2; len: 15; v_gene: TRBV5-1; abundance: NA; CDR3aa: CASSPGTISTGELFF; CDR3nt: TGCGCCAGCAGCCCCGGGACTATATCCACCGGGGAGCTGTTTTTT
d_gene: TRBD1; j_gene: TRBJ2-2; len: 15; v_gene: TRBV6-1; abundance: NA; CDR3aa: CASSEGTGNTGELFF; CDR3nt: TGTGCCAGCAGTGAGGGGACAGGGAACACCGGGGAGCTGTTTTTT
d_gene: TRBD1; j_gene: TRBJ1-3; len: 14; v_gene: TRBV3-1/TRBV3-2; abundance: NA; CDR3aa: CASTAQGVRNTIYF; CDR3nt: TGTGCCAGCACAGCGCAGGGGGTGCGGAACACCATATATTTT
d_gene: NA; j_gene: TRBJ1-1; len: 13; v_gene: TRBV12-3/TRBV12-4; abundance: NA; CDR3aa: CASSLTGRSQAFF; CDR3nt: TGTGCCAGCAGTTTAACCGGGAGAAGCCAAGCTTTCTTT
d_gene: TRBD1; j_gene: TRBJ2-1; len: 17; v_gene: TRBV7-6; abundance: NA; CDR3aa: CASSQRSGTGGHNEQFF; CDR3nt: TGTGCCAGCAGCCAACGCTCCGGGACAGGGGGCCACAATGAGCAGTTCTTC
d_gene: NA; j_gene: TRBJ2-6; len: 16; v_gene: TRBV5-1; abundance: NA; CDR3aa: CASSSTGSAGANVLTF; CDR3nt: TGCGCCAGCAGCTCGACGGGATCGGCTGGGGCCAACGTCCTGACTTTC
d_gene: TRBD1; j_gene: TRBJ2-7; len: 16; v_gene: TRBV6-2/TRBV6-3; abundance: NA; CDR3aa: CASSRGQAVLGYEQYF; CDR3nt: TGTGCCAGCAGCAGGGGACAGGCGGTATTGGGGTACGAGCAGTACTTC
d_gene: NA; j_gene: TRBJ2-6; len: 16; v_gene: TRBV2; abundance: NA; CDR3aa: CASSLRGGLGTNVLTF; CDR3nt: TGTGCCAGCAGCCTCAGGGGCGGCCTGGGAACCAACGTCCTGACTTTC